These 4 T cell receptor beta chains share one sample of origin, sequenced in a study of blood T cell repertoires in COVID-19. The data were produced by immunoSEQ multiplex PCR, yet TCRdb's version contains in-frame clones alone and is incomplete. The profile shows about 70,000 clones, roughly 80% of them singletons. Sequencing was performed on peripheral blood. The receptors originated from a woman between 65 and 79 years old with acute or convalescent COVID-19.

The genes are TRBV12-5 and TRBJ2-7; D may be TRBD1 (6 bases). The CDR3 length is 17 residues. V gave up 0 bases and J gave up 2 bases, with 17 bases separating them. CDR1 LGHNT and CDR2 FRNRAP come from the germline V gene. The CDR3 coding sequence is TGTGCTAGTGGTTTGGTACTTCCATCAGGGGACCCCTACGAGCAGTACTTC. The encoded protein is CASGLVLPSGDPYEQYF.

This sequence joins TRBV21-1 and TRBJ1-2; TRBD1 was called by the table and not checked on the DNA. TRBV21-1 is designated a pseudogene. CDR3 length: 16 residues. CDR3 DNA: TGTGCCAGCAGCAAAGGACAGGGGGATAGAAACTATGGCTACACCTTC. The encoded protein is CASSKGQGDRNYGYTF.

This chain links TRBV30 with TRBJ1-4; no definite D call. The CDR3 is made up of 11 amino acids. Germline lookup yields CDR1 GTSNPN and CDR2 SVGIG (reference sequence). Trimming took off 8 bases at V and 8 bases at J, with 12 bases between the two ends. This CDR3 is CATLIGEKLFF. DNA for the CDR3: TGTGCCACACTGATCGGGGAAAAACTGTTTTTT. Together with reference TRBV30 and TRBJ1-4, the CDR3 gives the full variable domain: SQTIHQWPATLVQPVGSPLSLECTVEGTSNPNLYWYRQAAGRGLQLLFYSVGIGQISSEVPQNLSASRPQDRQFILSSKKLLLSDSGFYLCATLIGEKLFFGSGTQLSVL.

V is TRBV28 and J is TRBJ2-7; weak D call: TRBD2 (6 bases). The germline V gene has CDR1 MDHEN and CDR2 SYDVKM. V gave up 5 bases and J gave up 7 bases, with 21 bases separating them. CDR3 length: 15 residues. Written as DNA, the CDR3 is TGTGCCAGCAGTGCCCGGAGGGCCCCATTTAGTGAGCAGTACTTC. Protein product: CASSARRAPFSEQYF.